Sequencing of this T cell receptor (beta chain) was carried out in a study of molecular identifiers for immune sequencing clone quantification. As concerns this clonotype: The antigen is not known.

Study outcomes and limitations: Clones above 20 RNA copies contained over 98% of effector molecules but under 1% of naive ones.

Listed TCR primers, together with previously described methods, were used for the bulk TCR libraries. Via MiXCR, TCRdb re-called the PCR reads, giving one row per CDR3 protein. The table lists hundreds of thousands of distinct CDR3 sequences, around 25% of them singletons. The CDR3 has 17 amino acids. CDR1 is MNHEY and CDR2 is SVGEGT in the germline V gene. V shed 2 bases, J shed 3 bases, and the junction held 10 bases outside the gene matches. This chain links TRBV6-2 or TRBV6-3 with TRBJ1-5; 7 bases are a match to TRBD1. Sequencing used naive CD8+ T cells from blood, with Jurkat cell RNA spiked in. Regarding subset: FACS-sorted CD8+CD4-CCR7+CD45RA+ naive T cells. The TCR sequence derives from a human donor in good health. Some libraries in this study had Jurkat cell RNA spiked in. The CDR3 protein is CASSYVKEQGYNQPQHF. DNA for the CDR3: TGTGCCAGCAGTTACGTAAAGGAACAGGGGTACAATCAGCCCCAGCATTTT.